This TCR beta chain is drawn from a study of OX40 agonist ivuxolimab in advanced cancers. Across the study: One patient with hepatocellular carcinoma and two with cutaneous melanoma, three in all, had partial responses. General observations from the study: Expansion of clones was among the lowest in partial responders at 0.1-3.0 mg/kg.

Sequencing was performed with immunoSEQ multiplex PCR; in TCRdb, only in-frame clones are kept and a portion is missing. The sample lists around 69,000 clones; about nine tenths were seen once. This CDR3 region has 16 residues. J was trimmed by 4 bases and V by 5 bases; bases with no gene match: 7. Germline V gene data show CDR1 as SGHTA and CDR2 as FQGNSA. Points on this clone: What it recognizes is unknown.

Sequencing used CD4+ or CD8+ T cells sorted from blood, obtained in a trial of the OX40 agonist ivuxolimab. The receptor was isolated from an adult with an advanced solid tumor such as melanoma, head and neck, liver or kidney cancer. V and J are TRBV7-2 and TRBJ2-3; TRBD2 matches at 12 bases. The CDR3 DNA is TGTGCCAGCAGCCGAAGACTAGCGGGAGCGTCAGATACGCAGTATTTT. Translation: CASSRRLAGASDTQYF.